The TCR beta chain under discussion was sequenced for a study of cytomegalovirus exposure and HLA in healthy donors. Notes on this clone: Its specificity is not known.

Study results and limitations: Exclusion applied to some V segments, including TRBV6-2 and TRBV6-3, as they were indistinguishable. Later analysis demonstrated an association between a missense DCLRE1C variant and TCR beta V- and J-gene trimming.

Both 60 Vbeta primers and 13 Jbeta primers went into the PCR. The protocol was immunoSEQ multiplex PCR, while the TCRdb copy is restricted to in-frame clones and leaves out a portion. The table has 85,000 to 95,000 clones, 74% seen once. Germline V lookup: CDR1 SGDLS, CDR2 YYNGEE. This CDR3 is 12 amino acids long. The V end lost 4 bases, the J end lost 6 bases, and 10 bases lay between the germline ends. The source material was PBMCs. The clonotype was recovered from a young man in good health and CMV-seropositive. This chain joins TRBV9 and TRBJ1-2; no clear D gene. The CDR3 loop reads CASSSRGDGYTF. CDR3 bases: TGTGCCAGCAGCAGTCGAGGTGATGGCTACACCTTC.